The T cell receptor beta chain described here comes from a study of regulatory T cells in long-lasting Graves disease. The sample's time point: persistent/refractory GD, antithyroid drugs over 5 years with positive TRAb. PBMC RNA was the source of the TCR library. Patients with Graves' disease were diagnosed by American Thyroid Association guidelines. To note about this clonotype: Antigen specificity is unknown.

This CDR3 spans 15 amino acids. Germline V CDR1 and CDR2: GTSNPN, SVGIG (reference sequence). With V trimmed by 1 base and J by 4 bases, 6 bases remained unmatched. The authors built TCR beta libraries using iRepertoire HTBI primers and Arm-PCR of CDR3 regions. TCRdb reanalysed the multiplex PCR reads using MiXCR and keeps one entry per CDR3 protein. Of approximately 360,000 distinct CDR3 sequences in the sample, roughly 25% are singletons; the top ten hold around 30%. General observations from the study: New patients shared 966 public clonotypes, fewer than the approximately 2,500 shared by persistent patients. Thyroid tissue was not studied; only peripheral blood was.

This TCR came from a woman in her forties with Graves disease. V gene TRBV30 combines with J gene TRBJ1-5; 8 positions agree with TRBD1. Sequenced here: peripheral blood mononuclear cells (PBMCs), sampled when the disease was refractory, from a patient treated with antithyroid drugs. The CDR3 spells CAWSAQGADNQPQHF. CDR3 bases: TGTGCCTGGAGTGCGCAGGGGGCGGATAATCAGCCCCAGCATTTT.